The 25 T cell receptor beta chains below were found in one sample sequenced in a study of beta chain features in type 1 diabetes. Since all of the isolated RNA was reverse transcribed, expressed TCRB transcripts were what got sequenced. Using immunoSEQ multiplex PCR, the repertoire was profiled, and TCRdb retains in-frame clones only, with some absent. The top ten hold about 0.015% of the sample, which has roughly 310,000 clones, approximately 11% seen once. Sequencing was carried out using naive CD4+ T cells from blood. Receptors originate from a woman between 25 and 40 years old in good health.

This clone was counted only a few times. Germline and junction disagree at one end, which may indicate a read error. The rearrangement joins TRBV5-1 to TRBJ2-1; 7 bases fit TRBD1. The CDR3 length is 14 residues. CDR1 SGHRS and CDR2 YFSETQ come from the germline V gene. This CDR3 is CASTLGQSYNEQFF. The CDR3 nucleotides read TGCGCCAGCACCTTGGGACAGTCCTACAATGAGCAGTTCTTC.

This clone was seen only a few times. V is TRBV30 and J is TRBJ2-7; D ambiguous. Germline loops: CDR1 GTSNPN, CDR2 SVGIG (reference sequence). V lost 3 bases, J lost 3 bases, and 12 bases lay in between. The CDR3 covers 13 residues. This CDR3 reads CAWSPPAHYEQYF. The CDR3 DNA sequence: TGTGCCTGGAGCCCCCCCGCGCACTACGAGCAGTACTTC.

This clone was picked up a small number of times. The chain has TRBV7-2 and TRBJ2-5; D is possibly TRBD2 (5 bases). V lost 5 bases, J lost 1 base, and 14 bases lay in between. The CDR3 sequence is 15 residues long. Germline V gives CDR1 SGHTA, CDR2 FQGNSA. The CDR3 reads CASSPGWGIQETQYF. The CDR3 DNA follows: TGTGCCAGCAGCCCGGGGTGGGGTATCCAAGAGACCCAGTACTTC.

This chain joins TRBV7-8 and TRBJ2-4, with TRBD1 matching over 8 bases. The CDR3 loop spans 15 amino acids. Trimming at V came to 5 bases and at J to 3 bases, leaving 6 bases not matched to a gene. Germline V lookup: CDR1 SGHVS, CDR2 FQNEAQ. This chain's CDR3 is CASSPAGTGKNIQYF. The CDR3 DNA sequence: TGTGCCAGCAGCCCTGCAGGGACAGGCAAAAACATTCAGTACTTC.

This clone appeared a few times. The J gene is TRBJ2-2, the V gene TRBV27; 8 positions match TRBD2. Germline V gene data show CDR1 as MNHEY and CDR2 as SMNVEV (reference sequence). V shed 7 bases and J 8 bases; nucleotides not matched to a gene: 15. This CDR3 has 16 amino acids. CDR3 loop: CASTILAGRGRGELFF. In nucleotides, the CDR3 is TGTGCCAGCACAATCCTAGCCGGGAGGGGCAGGGGGGAGCTGTTTTTT.

This clone appeared a few times. V is TRBV18 and J is TRBJ2-7; TRBD2 matches 8 bases. The V gene's germline CDR1 is KGHSH and CDR2 LQKENI. This CDR3 has 15 amino acids. The ends lost 6 bases at V and 0 bases at J; junction bases unmatched: 7. CDR3 in amino acids: CASSQLADSSYEQYF. CDR3 DNA sequence: TGTGCCAGCTCCCAACTAGCGGACAGCTCCTACGAGCAGTACTTC.

This clone has more than one count but fewer than ten. V and J are TRBV7-9 and TRBJ2-2, with 9 bases lining up with TRBD1. The germline V gene encodes CDR1 SEHNR and CDR2 FQNEAQ (reference sequence). Unmatched junction bases numbered 7, after V lost 1 base and J lost 4 bases. This CDR3 has 17 residues. In DNA, the CDR3 is TGTGCCAGCAGCTTAGTGGTGGGACAGGGCCGCACCGGGGAGCTGTTTTTT. Translating it yields CASSLVVGQGRTGELFF.

This clone turned up a few times. The chain has TRBV5-1 and TRBJ2-3; D possibly corresponds to TRBD1 (5 bases). CDR3 size: 15 residues. Germline CDR1 and CDR2: SGHRS and YFSETQ. Trimming pared 4 bases from V and 0 bases from J, leaving 12 bases between. This CDR3 reads CASSGSAGSTDTQYF. Written as DNA, the CDR3 is TGCGCCAGCAGCGGCAGCGCAGGGAGCACAGATACGCAGTATTTT.

This clone came up a few times. The V and J genes are TRBV2 and TRBJ1-4; 7 bases are a match to TRBD1. Germline loops: CDR1 SNHLY, CDR2 FYNNEI. V was pared by 6 bases and J by 15 bases, with 7 bases of the junction left unmatched. This CDR3 region has 11 residues. The CDR3 loop is CASSPTGTVFF. The CDR3 bases are TGTGCCAGCAGCCCGACAGGGACGGTGTTTTTT.

A note on this clone: The same CDR3 can be traced to other DNA sequences in this sample. The V and J genes are TRBV7-2 and TRBJ2-1; 12 bases match TRBD2. Trimming took 1 base from V and 7 from J; bases not matched to a gene: 2. CDR3 length: 15 amino acids. The germline V gene encodes CDR1 SGHTA and CDR2 FQGNSA. For the CDR3, the DNA is TGTGCCAGCAGCTTAGGACTAGCGGGAGTAAATGAGCAGTTCTTC. Amino acids: CASSLGLAGVNEQFF.

This clone was picked up a small number of times. The chain is built from TRBV4-3 and TRBJ2-5; D may be TRBD2 (6 bases). The V and J ends lost 1 base and 5 bases respectively, with 14 bases between them. The germline gives CDR1 LGHNA, CDR2 YSLEER. The CDR3 contains 15 residues. CDR3 region: CASSQGIAVGETQYF. CDR3 in DNA: TGCGCCAGCAGCCAAGGGATAGCGGTGGGGGAGACCCAGTACTTC.

The chain uses TRBV4-2 and TRBJ2-7, with 8 bases matching TRBD1. Trimming cost V 5 bases and J 0 bases; bases outside gene matches: 6. This CDR3 is built from 15 residues. Looked up from germline, CDR1 is LGHNA and CDR2 is YNFKEQ. CDR3 loop: CASSGRTGSSYEQYF. The CDR3 coding sequence is TGTGCCAGCAGCGGTCGGACAGGGAGCTCCTACGAGCAGTACTTC.

V and J are TRBV30 and TRBJ2-2; maybe TRBD1 (5 bases). Germline values: CDR1 GTSNPN, CDR2 SVGIG (reference sequence). Trimming removed 8 bases from V and 6 bases from J, with 10 bases in between. This CDR3 has 11 amino acids. The CDR3 loop reads CAGHQAGELFF. CDR3 coding DNA: TGTGCCGGACATCAGGCCGGGGAGCTGTTTTTT.

J is TRBJ1-1 and V is TRBV5-4; D is perhaps TRBD1 (6 bases). V was clipped by 3 bases and J by 1 base, with 13 bases between them. From germline, CDR1 is SGHNT and CDR2 YYREEE (reference sequence). The CDR3 extends over 15 amino acids. The CDR3 coding sequence is TGTGCCAGCAGCTCCCGCTTGGGACAGAACACTGAAGCTTTCTTT. Amino acid sequence: CASSSRLGQNTEAFF.

V and J are TRBV21-1 and TRBJ2-5; the tabulated D call, TRBD1, remains unverified against the DNA. TRBV21-1 constitutes a pseudogene. The CDR3 is made up of 14 amino acids. The CDR3 reads CASPPGQGDETQYF. CDR3 coding DNA: TGTGCCAGCCCCCCCGGACAGGGTGACGAGACCCAGTACTTC.

This clone was picked up a small number of times. V usage is TRBV6-6 and J usage is TRBJ2-1; possibly TRBD1 for D (5 bases). V was shortened by 5 bases and J by 1 base, with 12 bases between the two germline ends. The CDR3 covers 15 residues. CDR1 and CDR2 from the germline V gene are MNHNY and SVGAGI (reference sequence). CDR3 nucleotides: TGTGCCAGCAGTCTCGACAGTGAGTCCTACAATGAGCAGTTCTTC. Protein product: CASSLDSESYNEQFF.

V and J are TRBV30 and TRBJ2-7, with D tentatively TRBD2 (6 bases). Trimming removed 3 bases from V and 3 bases from J, with 12 bases in between. Per the germline V gene, CDR1 is GTSNPN and CDR2 is SVGIG (reference sequence). CDR3 length: 13 residues. The CDR3: CAWRGDFNYEQYF. The CDR3 DNA is TGTGCCTGGAGGGGGGACTTCAACTACGAGCAGTACTTC.

The chain employs TRBV6-1 and TRBJ1-5; D unresolved. Trimming left V 3 bases short and J 6 bases short, with 9 bases between. The CDR3 spans 13 residues. CDR1 MNHNS and CDR2 SASEGT come from the germline V gene. The CDR3 bases are TGTGCCAGCAGTGATCAAGTAGTTCAGCCCCAGCATTTT. Amino acids: CASSDQVVQPQHF.

This clone showed up just a few times. The chain combines TRBV10-3 with TRBJ2-7, with 10 bases aligning to TRBD1. Per germline, CDR1 ENHRY and CDR2 SYGVKD. V was clipped by 0 bases and J by 3 bases; unmatched bases: 2. This CDR3 spans 15 amino acids. The CDR3 DNA is TGTGCCATCAGTGAGTCGGGACAGGGGAACTACGAGCAGTACTTC. This gives the protein CAISESGQGNYEQYF.

This clone was seen a few times. The identical CDR3 is also encoded by other nucleotide sequences in the sample. The chain carries TRBV9 and TRBJ2-1; 7 nucleotides agree with TRBD2. V shed 0 bases and J 3 bases; nucleotides not matched to a gene: 3. The CDR3 loop spans 15 amino acids. Germline V CDR1 and CDR2: SGDLS, YYNGEE. CDR3 region: CASSVVASGYNEQFF. CDR3 sequence (DNA): TGTGCCAGCAGCGTAGTGGCTAGCGGCTACAATGAGCAGTTCTTC.

This clone has only a few counts. The chain joins TRBV7-3 to TRBJ2-1; 10 nucleotides agree with TRBD2. CDR1 SGHTA and CDR2 FQGTGA come from the germline V gene. The CDR3 length is 17 residues. V shed 1 base, J shed 5 bases, and the junction held 8 bases outside the gene matches. The CDR3 DNA reads as TGTGCCAGCAGCTTAAAATCCAGCGGGAGGGCCGACAATGAGCAGTTCTTC. It yields the protein CASSLKSSGRADNEQFF. The full variable domain, its missing parts supplied by reference TRBV7-3 and TRBJ2-1, is GAGVSQTPSNKVTEKGKYVELRCDPISGHTALYWYRQSLGQGPEFLIYFQGTGAADDSGLPNDRFFAVRPEGSVSTLKIQRTERGDSAVYLCASSLKSSGRADNEQFFGPGTRLTVL.

This clone was detected only a few times. This rearrangement joins TRBV6-6 to TRBJ1-4; no reliable D call. The CDR3 runs 11 residues. V dropped 6 bases and J dropped 14 bases, with 13 bases sitting between them. Germline-derived CDR1 and CDR2 are MNHNY and SVGAGI (reference sequence). CDR3: CASSPSNGLFF. In DNA form, the CDR3 reads TGTGCCAGCAGCCCCTCCAACGGGCTGTTTTTT.

This clone has just one count. The chain is built from TRBV4-3 and TRBJ2-1; 9 bases fit TRBD2. The CDR3 runs to 14 residues. Germline CDR1 and CDR2: LGHNA and YSLEER. Trimming at V came to 2 bases and at J to 10 bases, leaving 6 bases not matched to a gene. The CDR3 region has the DNA TGCGCCAGCAGCCAACCCACTGCGGGAGGGGAGCAGTTCTTC. Amino acid sequence: CASSQPTAGGEQFF.

There are a few counts of this clone. V and J are TRBV7-2 and TRBJ2-5; TRBD1 might be the D (8 bases). The CDR3 is 13 amino acids. The V and J ends lost 6 bases and 5 bases respectively, with 13 bases between them. The germline V gene has CDR1 SGHTA and CDR2 FQGNSA. CDR3 bases: TGTGCCAGCAGGTCACAGGGGGGGGAGACCCAGTACTTC. Its translation is CASRSQGGETQYF.

The chain recombines TRBV5-6 with TRBJ1-5, with no clear D. The CDR3 totals 12 residues. V lost 7 bases and J lost 2, with 7 bases in between. In germline, CDR1 is SGHDT, CDR2 YYEEEE. In DNA, the CDR3 is TGTGCCAGCGCGGGCCGCAATCAGCCCCAGCATTTT. Its protein is CASAGRNQPQHF.